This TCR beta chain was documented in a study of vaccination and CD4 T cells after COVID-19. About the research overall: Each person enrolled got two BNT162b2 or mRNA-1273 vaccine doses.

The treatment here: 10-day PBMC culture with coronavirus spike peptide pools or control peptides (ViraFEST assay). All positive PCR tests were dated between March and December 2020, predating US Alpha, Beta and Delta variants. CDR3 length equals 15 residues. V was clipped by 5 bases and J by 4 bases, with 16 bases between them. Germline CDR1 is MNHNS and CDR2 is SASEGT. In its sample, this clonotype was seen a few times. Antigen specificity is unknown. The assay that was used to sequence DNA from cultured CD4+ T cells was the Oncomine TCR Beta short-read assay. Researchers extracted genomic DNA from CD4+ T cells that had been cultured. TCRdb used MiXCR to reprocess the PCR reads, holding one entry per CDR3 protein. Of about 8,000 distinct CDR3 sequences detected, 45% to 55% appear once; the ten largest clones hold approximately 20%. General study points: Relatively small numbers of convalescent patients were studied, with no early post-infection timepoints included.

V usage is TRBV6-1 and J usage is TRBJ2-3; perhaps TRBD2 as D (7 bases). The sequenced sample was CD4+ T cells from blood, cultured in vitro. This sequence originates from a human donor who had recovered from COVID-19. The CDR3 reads CASSPPGGGSDTQYF. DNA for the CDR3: TGTGCCAGCAGTCCCCCGGGGGGCGGTTCAGATACGCAGTATTTT.